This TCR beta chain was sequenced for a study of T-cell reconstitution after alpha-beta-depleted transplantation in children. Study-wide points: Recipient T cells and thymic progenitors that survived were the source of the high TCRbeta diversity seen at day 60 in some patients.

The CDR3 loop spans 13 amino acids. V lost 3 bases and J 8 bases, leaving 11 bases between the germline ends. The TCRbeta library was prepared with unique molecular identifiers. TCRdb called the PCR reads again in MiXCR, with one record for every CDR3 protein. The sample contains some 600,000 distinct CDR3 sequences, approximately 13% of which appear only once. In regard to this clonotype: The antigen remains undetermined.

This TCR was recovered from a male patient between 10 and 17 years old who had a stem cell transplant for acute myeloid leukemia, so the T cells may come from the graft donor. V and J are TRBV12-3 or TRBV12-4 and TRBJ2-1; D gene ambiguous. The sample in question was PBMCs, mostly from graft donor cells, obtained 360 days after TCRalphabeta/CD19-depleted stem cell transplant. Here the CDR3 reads CASSLREVDEQFF. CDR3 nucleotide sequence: TGTGCCAGCAGTTTGCGTGAGGTCGATGAGCAGTTCTTC.